This T cell receptor (beta chain) was observed in a study of T-cell reconstitution after alpha-beta-depleted transplantation in children. The table lists this clonotype with a few counts. Germline-derived CDR1 and CDR2 are DFQATT and SNEGSKA (reference sequence). V lost 8 bases to trimming and J lost 6 bases, with 10 bases between them. CDR3 length: 11 amino acids. A TCRbeta library incorporating unique molecular identifiers was prepared. One entry per CDR3 protein, called by TCRdb with MiXCR from the PCR reads. The sample shows about 400,000 distinct CDR3 sequences, approximately 20% of them seen only once.

The sample here was PBMCs from the stem cell graft donor, taken from the stem cell graft. The sequence was collected from a human donor who donated a stem cell graft to a child with acute myeloid leukemia. This chain connects TRBV20-1 to TRBJ1-4, with a possible D match to TRBD1 (5 bases). In DNA form, the CDR3 reads TGCAGTTCGGGACGGGATGAAAAACTGTTTTTT. Amino acids: CSSGRDEKLFF.